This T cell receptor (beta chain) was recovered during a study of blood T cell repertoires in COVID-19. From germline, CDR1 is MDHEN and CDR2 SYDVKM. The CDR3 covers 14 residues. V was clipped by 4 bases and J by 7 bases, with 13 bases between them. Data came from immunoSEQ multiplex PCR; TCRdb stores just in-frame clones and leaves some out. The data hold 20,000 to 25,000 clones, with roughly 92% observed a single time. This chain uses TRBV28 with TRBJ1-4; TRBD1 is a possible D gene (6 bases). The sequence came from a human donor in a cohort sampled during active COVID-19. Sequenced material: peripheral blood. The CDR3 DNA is TGTGCCAGCAGTTCGACAGGAGCCCTTGAAAAACTGTTTTTT. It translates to CASSSTGALEKLFF.